Here is one T cell receptor beta chain with its context. This sample was included in a study of PD-1 blockade in mismatch repair-deficient tumors. Between the trimmed V and J ends, which lost 2 bases and 2 bases, there was a span of 5 bases. Germline CDR1 reads SGHTA; CDR2 reads FQGNSA. The CDR3 is 13 residues long. Sequencing used immunoSEQ multiplex PCR; TCRdb keeps in-frame clones, though not all of them. Of about 40,000 clones in the sample, approximately 85% were seen once. The TCR sequence derives from an adult with mismatch repair-deficient cancer. The sequencing here drew on peripheral blood, taken about 80 weeks after starting pembrolizumab. This chain links TRBV7-2 with TRBJ2-3, with D hard to call. Here the CDR3 reads CASSLLDTDTQYF. DNA for the CDR3: TGTGCCAGCAGCTTACTAGACACAGATACGCAGTATTTT.